This TCR beta chain was sequenced in a study of cytomegalovirus exposure and HLA in healthy donors. V lost 1 base, J lost 5 bases, and 14 bases lay in between. The CDR3 totals 15 residues. The germline gives CDR1 MGHRA, CDR2 YSYEKL. The PCR ran on 60 Vbeta and 13 Jbeta primers. Sequenced by immunoSEQ multiplex PCR; TCRdb stores in-frame clones only, minus some. The profile shows 95,000 to 100,000 clones, roughly 76% of them singletons. The TCR comes from a man aged 40-50 years in good health and CMV-seronegative. Sequencing input: PBMCs. The V gene is TRBV4-1, the J gene TRBJ1-2; the D gene is possibly TRBD1 (5 bases). CDR3 residues: CASSQVQGLAYGYTF. The CDR3 region has the DNA TGCGCCAGCAGCCAAGTCCAGGGCCTTGCGTATGGCTACACCTTC.